This entry lists 29 T cell receptor beta chains sequenced from one sample in a study of T cell changes during pregnancy in multiple sclerosis. Assay used: immunoSEQ multiplex PCR; TCRdb lists only in-frame clones, some missing. The profile shows over 60,000 clones, 75% to 95% of them singletons. The source material was CD4+ T cells from peripheral blood mononuclear cells, sampled in the third trimester of pregnancy. The origin of the receptors is a female donor in good health, enrolled as a control in a pregnancy study.

The rearrangement links TRBV30 to TRBJ2-7; D possibly corresponds to TRBD2 (7 bases). V gave up 3 bases and J gave up 2 bases, with 17 bases separating them. The length of the CDR3 is 15 residues. Germline CDR1 and CDR2: GTSNPN and SVGIG (reference sequence). Here the CDR3 reads CAWRIGGGSPYEQYF. In nucleotides, the CDR3 is TGTGCCTGGAGGATAGGGGGGGGGTCCCCCTACGAGCAGTACTTC. Based on the CDR3 plus reference TRBV30 and TRBJ2-7, the full variable domain is SQTIHQWPATLVQPVGSPLSLECTVEGTSNPNLYWYRQAAGRGLQLLFYSVGIGQISSEVPQNLSASRPQDRQFILSSKKLLLSDSGFYLCAWRIGGGSPYEQYFGPGTRLTVT.

This chain links TRBV7-9 with TRBJ1-3; the D is unclear. CDR1 and CDR2 from the germline V gene are SEHNR and FQNEAQ (reference sequence). The CDR3 totals 15 residues. Trimming removed 6 bases from V and 0 bases from J, with 12 bases in between. CDR3 coding DNA: TGTGCCAGCAGGGCGGGCGGAGTCTCTGGAAACACCATATATTTT. Protein: CASRAGGVSGNTIYF.

V and J are TRBV7-8 and TRBJ2-3, with 8 bases fitting TRBD1. The germline CDR1 and CDR2 sequences are SGHVS and FQNEAQ. The V gene end was trimmed by 0 bases and the J gene end by 2 bases; junction bases not matched to a gene: 1. This CDR3 contains 15 residues. The CDR3 bases are TGTGCCAGCAGCTTAGCACAGGGGGACACAGATACGCAGTATTTT. It translates to CASSLAQGDTDTQYF.

This clone is a singleton in its sample. The chain carries TRBV6-6 and TRBJ1-2; D is ambiguous. The CDR3 consists of 14 residues. V was pared by 7 bases and J by 0 bases, with 12 bases between. Germline V gene sequence: CDR1 MNHNY, CDR2 SVGAGI (reference sequence). The chain's CDR3 is CASIDMESNYGYTF. The CDR3 DNA reads as TGTGCCAGCATCGACATGGAATCTAACTATGGCTACACCTTC.

The gene calls are TRBV7-2 and TRBJ2-5; D is possibly TRBD2 (6 bases). Germline V gene data show CDR1 as SGHTA and CDR2 as FQGNSA. This CDR3 region has 14 residues. The V end lost 8 bases, the J end lost 5 bases, and 18 bases lay between the germline ends. The DNA of the CDR3 is TGTGCCAGCCGACGACAATCTAGCGTGGAGACCCAGTACTTC. Its translation: CASRRQSSVETQYF.

This chain joins TRBV11-2 and TRBJ2-7; unclear D gene. V lost 8 bases, J lost 5 bases, and 10 bases lay in between. The CDR3 has 11 amino acids. Germline values: CDR1 SGHAT, CDR2 FQNNGV. In DNA, the CDR3 is TGTGCCAGCGGTGGCCGGGACGAGCAGTACTTC. It is translated as CASGGRDEQYF.

The chain uses TRBV6-5 and TRBJ2-2; 7 nucleotides match TRBD1. The junction had 8 bases not matched to a gene; V was cut back by 0 bases and J by 7 bases. The CDR3 has 16 amino acids. Germline CDR1 and CDR2: MNHEY and SVGAGI. The CDR3 DNA reads as TGTGCCAGCAGTTACTCCTGGACAGGATTTAGCGGGGAGCTGTTTTTT. It encodes CASSYSWTGFSGELFF.

CDR3 bases: TGTGCCAGCAGTGGACGGACAGGGGTTGGCTACACCTTC. This translates into CASSGRTGVGYTF. The genes are TRBV6-1 and TRBJ1-2, with TRBD1 identical over 9 bases. The CDR3 is made up of 13 amino acids. After removal of 4 bases from V and 7 bases from J, the junction contained 4 bases not matched to a gene. Germline values: CDR1 MNHNS, CDR2 SASEGT.

This clone was seen a single time. The chain combines TRBV27 with TRBJ1-2, with 12 bases lining up with TRBD1. The CDR3 covers 17 residues. J lost 3 bases, V lost 1 base, and 6 bases had no gene match. CDR1 and CDR2 (germline): MNHEY, SMNVEV (reference sequence). The chain's CDR3 is CASSLLGTGGWDYGYTF. CDR3 sequence (DNA): TGTGCCAGCAGTTTATTAGGGACAGGGGGCTGGGACTATGGCTACACCTTC.

The rearrangement links TRBV4-2 to TRBJ1-2; D may be TRBD1 (6 bases). CDR1 is LGHNA, CDR2 YNFKEQ, per germline. Trimming removed 3 bases at V and 3 bases at J, with 14 bases between. This CDR3 is 15 amino acids long. CDR3 residues: CASSQAEDRYYGYTF. The CDR3 DNA sequence: TGTGCCAGCAGCCAGGCAGAGGACAGATACTATGGCTACACCTTC.

The gene calls are TRBV11-2 and TRBJ1-2, with D perhaps matching TRBD1 (6 bases). This CDR3 region has 13 residues. Trimming removed 10 bases at V and 1 base at J, with 13 bases between. Germline CDR1 is SGHAT and CDR2 is FQNNGV. CDR3 nucleotide sequence: TGTGCCATCCTACAGGGATTTAACTATGGCTACACCTTC. Its translation is CAILQGFNYGYTF.

This chain joins TRBV15 and TRBJ1-1; 10 bases agree with TRBD1. This CDR3 is built from 14 residues. Germline CDR1 is LNHNV and CDR2 is YYDKDF (reference sequence). V lost 4 bases, J lost 8 bases, and 7 bases stayed unmatched. The CDR3 sequence: CATSKRQGAEEAFF. The CDR3 nucleotides read TGTGCCACCAGCAAACGACAGGGGGCGGAGGAAGCTTTCTTT.

The chain is built from TRBV9 and TRBJ2-2, with D perhaps matching TRBD1 (6 bases). The germline V gene encodes CDR1 SGDLS and CDR2 YYNGEE. Trimming took off 0 bases at V and 1 base at J, with 10 bases between the two ends. The CDR3 covers 16 residues. CDR3 DNA: TGTGCCAGCAGCGTAGGTGGCAGGGGGAACACCGGGGAGCTGTTTTTT. Its protein is CASSVGGRGNTGELFF.

The chain combines TRBV6-5 with TRBJ1-3; D might be TRBD1 (5 bases). Germline V gene sequence: CDR1 MNHEY, CDR2 SVGAGI. Deletions cut 8 bases from V and 0 bases from J, with 11 bases between. This CDR3 spans 14 amino acids. CDR3 DNA sequence: TGTGCCAGCGTGGGGGGAGGCTCTGGAAACACCATATATTTT. Translation gives CASVGGGSGNTIYF.

The chain is built from TRBV11-3 and TRBJ2-4; D is uncertain. Germline V gene data show CDR1 as SGHNT and CDR2 as YENEEA. This CDR3 is built from 15 residues. V lost 0 bases and J lost 6, with 12 bases in between. The CDR3 coding sequence is TGTGCCAGCAGCTTAGACAGTTTAATAAGAAACATTCAGTACTTC. Its translation is CASSLDSLIRNIQYF. The variable domain in full, with the rest retrieved from reference TRBV11-3 and TRBJ2-4, is EAGVVQSPRYKIIEKKQPVAFWCNPISGHNTLYWYLQNLGQGPELLIRYENEEAVDDSQLPKDRFSAERLKGVDSTLKIQPAELGDSAVYLCASSLDSLIRNIQYFGAGTRLSVL.

The chain joins TRBV18 to TRBJ1-2; tentatively, D is TRBD1 (6 bases). In germline, CDR1 is KGHSH, CDR2 LQKENI. This CDR3 is built from 16 residues. V was cut by 4 bases and J by 2 bases, with 17 bases left in between. CDR3 sequence reads: CASSRNRDNSNYGYTF. The CDR3 DNA follows: TGTGCCAGCTCACGTAACCGGGACAACTCCAACTATGGCTACACCTTC.

This chain connects TRBV7-3 to TRBJ1-1; 10 nucleotides match TRBD1. The CDR3 is 17 residues long. Germline-derived CDR1 and CDR2 are SGHTA and FQGTGA. Germline trimming cut 5 bases from V and 3 bases from J; bases unmatched to any gene: 12. The DNA for the CDR3 is TGTGCCAGCAGCCTGACCGGGACAGGGGCCGTCGACACTGAAGCTTTCTTT. It codes for CASSLTGTGAVDTEAFF. Full variable domain (outside the CDR3, taken from reference TRBV7-3 and TRBJ1-1): GAGVSQTPSNKVTEKGKYVELRCDPISGHTALYWYRQSLGQGPEFLIYFQGTGAADDSGLPNDRFFAVRPEGSVSTLKIQRTERGDSAVYLCASSLTGTGAVDTEAFFGQGTRLTVV.

This clone appeared a single time. The V gene is TRBV5-1, the J gene TRBJ1-1; no firm D call. The V gene lost 1 base and the J gene lost 8 bases, with 12 bases spanning the gap. The CDR3 loop spans 13 amino acids. Germline CDR1 is SGHRS and CDR2 is YFSETQ. This CDR3 reads CASSLWPGVEAFF. In DNA form, the CDR3 reads TGCGCCAGCAGCTTGTGGCCAGGTGTGGAAGCTTTCTTT.

The V and J genes are TRBV19 and TRBJ1-2; no clear D gene. Germline assignment: CDR1 LNHDA and CDR2 SQIVND (reference sequence). The ends were cut back, 1 base at V and 4 bases at J, with 13 bases in the middle. The CDR3 totals 15 residues. The CDR3 here is CASSIGPGEGYGYTF. The CDR3 DNA sequence: TGTGCCAGTAGTATAGGGCCCGGGGAGGGCTATGGCTACACCTTC.

A word on this clone: One end of the junction is discordant with germline, which a read error may explain. The V gene is TRBV25-1, the J gene TRBJ2-7; weak D call: TRBD1 (6 bases). This CDR3 region has 13 residues. Germline CDR1 reads MGHDK; CDR2 reads SYGVNS. CDR3 DNA sequence: TGTGCCAGCAGGTGGGCGAGGCAGGGACATCCAAGCTTC. Translated, it gives CASRWARQGHPSF.

J is TRBJ1-1 and V is TRBV11-2; the D is unclear. CDR3 length equals 13 residues. V gave up 1 base and J gave up 6 bases, with 9 bases separating them. The germline CDR1 and CDR2 sequences are SGHAT and FQNNGV. The CDR3 region is CASSLAGYPEAFF. CDR3 nucleotides: TGTGCCAGCAGCTTAGCGGGTTACCCTGAAGCTTTCTTT.

The chain links TRBV6-5 to TRBJ1-1; unclear D gene. Germline V CDR1 and CDR2: MNHEY, SVGAGI. The CDR3 runs to 14 residues. Trimming cost V 6 bases and J 7 bases, with 18 bases left between them. The CDR3 DNA reads as TGTGCCAGCAGCCGGAGCGCCCGATCAAGTGAAGCTTTCTTT. Translating gives CASSRSARSSEAFF.

The chain links TRBV11-2 to TRBJ2-5, with TRBD1 matching over 7 bases. CDR1 SGHAT and CDR2 FQNNGV come from the germline V gene. There are 14 residues in the CDR3. V lost 5 bases, J lost 5 bases, and 8 bases stayed unmatched. The CDR3, as DNA: TGTGCCAGCAGCGACCACAGGGGCGGGGAGACCCAGTACTTC. Amino acid sequence: CASSDHRGGETQYF.

V usage is TRBV7-8 and J usage is TRBJ2-1, with D possibly matching TRBD1 (5 bases). CDR1 and CDR2 from the germline V gene are SGHVS and FQNEAQ. The CDR3 has 16 residues. Between the trimmed V and J ends, which lost 5 bases and 0 bases, there was a span of 14 bases. The CDR3 region is CASSTPQESSYNEQFF. The DNA of the CDR3 is TGTGCCAGCAGCACACCACAGGAAAGCTCCTACAATGAGCAGTTCTTC.

The count of this clone is one. The gene calls are TRBV11-2 and TRBJ2-7; D not resolved. V was shortened by 5 bases and J by 5 bases, with 13 bases between the two germline ends. The germline V gene encodes CDR1 SGHAT and CDR2 FQNNGV. CDR3 size: 13 residues. The chain's CDR3 is CASSTQARNEQYF. The CDR3 DNA reads as TGTGCCAGCAGCACCCAAGCTAGAAACGAGCAGTACTTC.

The V and J genes are TRBV5-1 and TRBJ1-4; D not certain. CDR3 size: 13 residues. The germline V and J ends were trimmed by 4 bases and 2 bases, with 6 bases remaining between them. Germline V gene data show CDR1 as SGHRS and CDR2 as YFSETQ. This CDR3 reads CASSPGTNEKLFF. CDR3 DNA sequence: TGCGCCAGCAGCCCCGGGACTAATGAAAAACTGTTTTTT.

The chain carries TRBV15 and TRBJ2-7; D might be TRBD2 (7 bases). Germline V lookup: CDR1 LNHNV, CDR2 YYDKDF (reference sequence). Deletions cut 0 bases from V and 3 bases from J, with 12 bases between. The CDR3 runs 15 residues. Written as DNA, the CDR3 is TGTGCCACCAGCAGAGATGGAGGGGGGGTCTACGAGCAGTACTTC. Its translation: CATSRDGGGVYEQYF.

V and J are TRBV19 and TRBJ2-3, with D tentatively TRBD2 (6 bases). This CDR3 contains 14 residues. Looked up from germline, CDR1 is LNHDA and CDR2 is SQIVND (reference sequence). V was clipped by 3 bases and J by 4 bases, with 11 bases between them. Here the CDR3 reads CASSIGGKPDTQYF. CDR3 in DNA: TGTGCCAGTAGTATCGGAGGGAAACCAGATACGCAGTATTTT.

The chain is built from TRBV5-1 and TRBJ2-3, with 11 nucleotides matching TRBD2. This CDR3 contains 15 residues. From germline, CDR1 is SGHRS and CDR2 YFSETQ. Germline trimming cut 6 bases from V and 3 bases from J; bases unmatched to any gene: 6. As DNA, the CDR3 is TGCGCCAGCACCTCGCTAGCGGGGGGAACAGATACGCAGTATTTT. This gives the protein CASTSLAGGTDTQYF. Combining the CDR3 with reference TRBV5-1 and TRBJ2-3 gives the whole variable domain KAGVTQTPRYLIKTRGQQVTLSCSPISGHRSVSWYQQTPGQGLQFLFEYFSETQRNKGNFPGRFSGRQFSNSRSEMNVSTLELGDSALYLCASTSLAGGTDTQYFGPGTRLTVL.